This entry lists 8 T cell receptor beta chains sequenced from one sample in a study of blood T cell repertoires in COVID-19. Clones were sequenced by immunoSEQ multiplex PCR, and TCRdb holds only the in-frame ones, with some missing. The table lists some 180,000 clones, more than 75% of them singletons. The sequencing input was peripheral blood. These TCRs come from a man aged 40-49 years with active or convalescent COVID-19.

The chain employs TRBV9 and TRBJ2-5; TRBD1 aligns across 8 bases. Trimming cost V 4 bases and J 4 bases; bases outside gene matches: 6. CDR3 length: 14 amino acids. Germline V gene data show CDR1 as SGDLS and CDR2 as YYNGEE. CDR3 DNA: TGTGCCAGCAGCCCGTGGGACAGGTCAGAGACCCAGTACTTC. It specifies CASSPWDRSETQYF.

The V call is TRBV4-2, the J call TRBJ2-3; D gene unclear. The CDR3 sequence is 14 residues long. Looked up from germline, CDR1 is LGHNA and CDR2 is YNFKEQ. Trimming removed 0 bases at V and 6 bases at J, with 10 bases between. Here the CDR3 DNA reads TGTGCCAGCAGCCAAGATCAGGTACGGGATACGCAGTATTTT. Translation: CASSQDQVRDTQYF.

This clone came up a few times. The chain is built from TRBV2 and TRBJ1-2; a weak D match, TRBD1 (6 bases). Trimming left V 4 bases short and J 8 bases short, with 14 bases between. CDR1 is SNHLY and CDR2 is FYNNEI in the germline V gene. This CDR3 has 13 amino acids. CDR3 nucleotides: TGTGCCAGCAGTGTCCTCAGGGGTGGGGGCTACACCTTC. It yields the protein CASSVLRGGGYTF.

The chain joins TRBV7-2 to TRBJ1-1; D not certain. This CDR3 is 12 amino acids long. The V and J ends lost 0 bases and 11 bases respectively, with 10 bases between them. Per germline, CDR1 SGHTA and CDR2 FQGNSA. The CDR3 sequence is CASSLATAWAFF. Here the CDR3 DNA reads TGTGCCAGCAGCTTAGCCACAGCATGGGCTTTCTTT.

This clone came up once. This sequence joins TRBV10-3 and TRBJ2-7, with 10 positions matching TRBD2. Trimming removed 5 bases from V and 5 bases from J; junction bases left unmatched: 6. This CDR3 contains 14 residues. CDR1 ENHRY and CDR2 SYGVKD come from the germline V gene. Here the CDR3 reads CAISLAGGTHEQYF. For the CDR3, the DNA is TGTGCCATCAGTTTAGCGGGAGGCACCCACGAGCAGTACTTC.

The V gene is TRBV9, the J gene TRBJ1-1, with D unclear. CDR1 is SGDLS and CDR2 is YYNGEE in the germline V gene. The CDR3 runs 15 residues. The V end was cut by 1 base, the J end by 1 base, with 11 bases between. DNA for the CDR3: TGTGCCAGCAGCGTATCACAGCTGGGGAACACTGAAGCTTTCTTT. This sequence encodes CASSVSQLGNTEAFF.

The chain has TRBV19 and TRBJ2-2, with D perhaps matching TRBD2 (5 bases). Germline CDR1 LNHDA, CDR2 SQIVND (reference sequence). This CDR3 contains 14 residues. Trimming took 4 bases from V and 6 from J, leaving 12 bases between them. The CDR3 DNA reads as TGTGCCAGTAGTAACGGGGTGGGAGCCGGGGAGCTGTTTTTT. Residues: CASSNGVGAGELFF. Looking up the rest from reference TRBV19 and TRBJ2-2 gives the full variable domain: DGGITQSPKYLFRKEGQNVTLSCEQNLNHDAMYWYRQDPGQGLRLIYYSQIVNDFQKGDIAEGYSVSREKKESFPLTVTSAQKNPTAFYLCASSNGVGAGELFFGEGSRLTVL.

The gene calls are TRBV4-1 and TRBJ2-7; tentative D call: TRBD1 (6 bases). CDR3 size: 16 residues. The V gene lost 4 bases and the J gene lost 0 bases, with 16 bases spanning the gap. The germline gives CDR1 MGHRA, CDR2 YSYEKL. In DNA form, the CDR3 reads TGCGCCAGCAGCCTACGGGGTCCGGACAGCTCCTACGAGCAGTACTTC. This encodes CASSLRGPDSSYEQYF.